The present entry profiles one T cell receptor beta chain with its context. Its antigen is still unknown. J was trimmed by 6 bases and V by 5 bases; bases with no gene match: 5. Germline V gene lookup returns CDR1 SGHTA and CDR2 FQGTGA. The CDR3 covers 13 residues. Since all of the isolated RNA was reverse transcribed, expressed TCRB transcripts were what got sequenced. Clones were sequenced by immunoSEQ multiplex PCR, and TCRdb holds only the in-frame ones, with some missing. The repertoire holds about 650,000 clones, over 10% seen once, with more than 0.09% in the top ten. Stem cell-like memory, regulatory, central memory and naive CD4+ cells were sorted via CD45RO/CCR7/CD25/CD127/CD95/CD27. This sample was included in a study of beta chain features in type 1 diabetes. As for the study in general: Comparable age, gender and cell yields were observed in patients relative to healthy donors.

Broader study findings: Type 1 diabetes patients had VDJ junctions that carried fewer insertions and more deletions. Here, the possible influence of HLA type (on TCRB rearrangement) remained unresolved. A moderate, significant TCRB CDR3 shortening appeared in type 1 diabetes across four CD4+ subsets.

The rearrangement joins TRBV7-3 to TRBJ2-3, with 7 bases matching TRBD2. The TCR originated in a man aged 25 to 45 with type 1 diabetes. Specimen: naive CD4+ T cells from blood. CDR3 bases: TGTGCCAGCAGCACGGGAGGAGTGGATACGCAGTATTTT. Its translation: CASSTGGVDTQYF.